This entry is about one TCR beta chain. Its cognate antigen is unknown. A second roughly 6 to 12 cycle PCR used barcoded and J-beta primers. One entry per CDR3 protein, called by TCRdb with MiXCR from the 5' RACE reads. The data hold hundreds of thousands of distinct CDR3 sequences, with roughly three fifths observed a single time. This sample is part of a study of blood T cells in healthy people across ages. Whole-study results and caveats: CMV status of donors was not determined, possibly confounding expanded clonotype changes. Fewer expanded clones and more diversity marked long-lived versus aged donors. TCR beta diversity tracked closely with naive T cell percentage.

Per germline, CDR1 LGHDT and CDR2 YNNKEL (reference sequence). This CDR3 has 13 residues. V was clipped by 3 bases and J by 9 bases, with 11 bases between them. The rearrangement joins TRBV3-1 to TRBJ2-2, with TRBD1 as a possible D gene (6 bases). This TCR was recovered from a man aged 35-49 years in good health. The source material was blood. The CDR3 loop reads CASSQDWGRELFF. CDR3 in DNA: TGTGCCAGCAGCCAGGACTGGGGGCGGGAGCTGTTTTTT.